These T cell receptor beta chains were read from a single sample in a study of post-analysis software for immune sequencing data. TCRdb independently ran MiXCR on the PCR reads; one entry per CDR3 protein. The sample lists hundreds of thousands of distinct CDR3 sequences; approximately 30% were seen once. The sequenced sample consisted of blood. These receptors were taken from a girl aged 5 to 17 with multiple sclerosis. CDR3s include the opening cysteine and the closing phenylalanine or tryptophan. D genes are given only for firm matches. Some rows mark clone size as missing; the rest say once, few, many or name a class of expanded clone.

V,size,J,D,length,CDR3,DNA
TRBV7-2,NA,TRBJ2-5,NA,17,CASSLESAGVFLGTQYF,TGTGCCAGCAGCTTAGAATCTGCCGGGGTATTTTTGGGGACCCAGTACTTC
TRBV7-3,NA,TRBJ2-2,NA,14,CASSPQGNTGELFF,TGTGCCAGCAGCCCACAGGGGAACACCGGGGAGCTGTTTTTT
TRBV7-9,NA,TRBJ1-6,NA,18,CASSSPDVGRSYNSPLHF,TGTGCCAGCAGCTCCCCGGACGTCGGGCGGTCCTATAATTCACCCCTCCACTTT
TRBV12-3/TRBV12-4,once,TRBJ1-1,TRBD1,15,CASSPKTGRNTEAFF,TGTGCCAGCAGTCCAAAGACAGGGAGGAACACTGAAGCTTTCTTT
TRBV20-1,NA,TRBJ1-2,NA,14,CSARDPSRGYGYTF,TGCAGTGCTAGAGATCCTTCCAGGGGCTATGGCTACACCTTC
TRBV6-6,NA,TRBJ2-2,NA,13,CASSYRETGELFF,TGTGCCAGCAGTTACAGAGAGACCGGGGAGCTGTTTTTT
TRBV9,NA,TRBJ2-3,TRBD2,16,CASSVGSGSRTDTQYF,TGTGCCAGCAGCGTGGGCAGCGGGAGTCGCACAGATACGCAGTATTTT
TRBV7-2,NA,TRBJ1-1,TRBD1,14,CASSWDSLNTEAFF,TGTGCCAGCAGCTGGGACAGTCTGAACACTGAAGCTTTCTTT
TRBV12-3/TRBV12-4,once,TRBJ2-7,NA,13,CACSKSGAYEQYF,TGTGCCTGCAGTAAGTCTGGGGCCTACGAGCAGTACTTC
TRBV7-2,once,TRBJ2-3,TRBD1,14,CASSLVRGSDTQYF,TGTGCCAGCAGCTTGGTCAGGGGGTCAGATACGCAGTATTTT
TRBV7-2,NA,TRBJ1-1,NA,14,CASSMMRWNTEAFF,TGTGCCAGCAGCATGATGCGATGGAACACTGAAGCTTTCTTT
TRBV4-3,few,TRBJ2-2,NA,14,CASSRDSGAGELFF,TGCGCCAGCAGCCGGGACTCAGGGGCCGGGGAGCTGTTTTTT
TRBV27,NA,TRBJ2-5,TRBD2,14,CASRLAGGSNEQYF,TGTGCCAGCAGACTAGCGGGAGGGTCCAATGAGCAGTACTTC
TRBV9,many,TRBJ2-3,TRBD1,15,CASSTRTGSTDTQYF,TGTGCCAGCAGCACCAGGACAGGGAGCACAGATACGCAGTATTTT
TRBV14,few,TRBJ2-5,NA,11,CASSHARAQYF,TGTGCCAGCAGCCACGCCCGGGCCCAGTACTTC
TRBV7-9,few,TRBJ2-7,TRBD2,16,CASSPHSSGISYEQYF,TGTGCCAGCAGCCCCCATTCTAGCGGGATTTCCTACGAGCAGTACTTC
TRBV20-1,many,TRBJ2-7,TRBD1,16,CSAEGPPGQARYEQYF,TGCAGTGCTGAGGGACCACCGGGACAGGCGAGGTACGAGCAGTACTTC
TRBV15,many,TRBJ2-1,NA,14,CATSTGGSYNEQFF,TGTGCCACCAGCACAGGGGGGTCCTACAATGAGCAGTTCTTC
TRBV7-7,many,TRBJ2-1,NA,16,CASSLGGSGSYNEQFF,TGTGCCAGCAGCTTAGGGGGCTCGGGCTCCTACAATGAGCAGTTCTTC
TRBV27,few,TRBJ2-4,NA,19,CASAPKDRDIRRGANIQYF,TGTGCCAGCGCACCAAAAGACAGGGACATACGGCGGGGGGCGAACATTCAGTACTTC
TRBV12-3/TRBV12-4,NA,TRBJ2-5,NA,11,CASARVIEQYF,TGTGCCAGCGCGAGGGTGATTGAGCAGTACTTC
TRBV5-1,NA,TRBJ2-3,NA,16,CASSPRGQGSTDTQYF,TGCGCCAGCAGCCCCCGGGGGCAGGGGAGCACAGATACGCAGTATTTT
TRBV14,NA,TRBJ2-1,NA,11,CASAARYEQFF,TGTGCCAGCGCGGCCAGATATGAGCAGTTCTTC
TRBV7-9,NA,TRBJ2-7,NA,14,CASTPGPRSLEQYF,TGTGCCAGCACCCCGGGGCCCCGTAGCCTCGAGCAGTACTTC
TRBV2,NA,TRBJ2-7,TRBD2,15,CASRGGTLVSYEQYF,TGTGCCAGCAGGGGGGGGACTCTTGTCTCCTACGAGCAGTACTTC
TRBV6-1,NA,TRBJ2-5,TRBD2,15,CASFSGTSGRETQDF,TGTGCCAGCTTCTCCGGGACTAGCGGGAGGGAGACCCAGGACTTC
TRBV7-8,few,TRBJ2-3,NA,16,CASSLRRGGGTDTQYF,TGTGCCAGCAGCTTACGAAGGGGGGGTGGCACAGATACGCAGTATTTT
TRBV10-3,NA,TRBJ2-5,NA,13,CAIGALLAEEQYF,TGTGCCATCGGGGCTCTGCTCGCGGAAGAGCAGTACTTC
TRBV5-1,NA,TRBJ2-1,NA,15,CASSLGQLEHNEQFF,TGCGCCAGCAGCTTGGGCCAGTTAGAACACAATGAGCAGTTCTTC
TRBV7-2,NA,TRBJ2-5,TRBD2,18,CASSLVGTSGRYNNEQYF,TGTGCCAGCAGCTTAGTTGGGACTAGCGGGAGGTATAACAATGAGCAGTACTTC
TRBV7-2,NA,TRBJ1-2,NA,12,CASSIGDIGYTF,TGTGCCAGCAGCATAGGGGACATTGGCTACACCTTC
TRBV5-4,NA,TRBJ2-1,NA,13,CASRGRARNEQFF,TGTGCCAGCAGGGGTAGGGCGCGCAATGAGCAGTTCTTC
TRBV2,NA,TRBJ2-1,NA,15,CASTGGGDSYNEQFF,TGTGCCAGCACCGGTGGCGGAGACTCCTACAATGAGCAGTTCTTC
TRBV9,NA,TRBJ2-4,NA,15,CASSAHLGGEHIQCF,TGTGCCAGCAGCGCCCACTTGGGGGGTGAGCACATTCAGTGCTTC
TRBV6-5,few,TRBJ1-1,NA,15,CASSYSGFANTEAFF,TGTGCCAGCAGTTACAGCGGCTTCGCAAACACTGAAGCTTTCTTT